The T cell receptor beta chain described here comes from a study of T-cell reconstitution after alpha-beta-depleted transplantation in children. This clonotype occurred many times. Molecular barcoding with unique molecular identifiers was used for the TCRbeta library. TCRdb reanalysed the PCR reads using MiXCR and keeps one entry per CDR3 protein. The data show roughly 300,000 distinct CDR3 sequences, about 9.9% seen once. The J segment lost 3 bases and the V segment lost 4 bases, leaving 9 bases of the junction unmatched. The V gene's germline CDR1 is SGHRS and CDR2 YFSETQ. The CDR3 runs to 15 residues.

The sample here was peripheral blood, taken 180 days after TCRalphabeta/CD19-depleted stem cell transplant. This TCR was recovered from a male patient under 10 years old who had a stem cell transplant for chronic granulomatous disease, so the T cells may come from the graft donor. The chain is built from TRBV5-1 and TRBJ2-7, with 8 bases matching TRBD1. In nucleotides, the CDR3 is TGCGCCAGCAGCCACGGACAGGGAGTAATCTACGAGCAGTACTTC. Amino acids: CASSHGQGVIYEQYF.